Following are 26 T cell receptor beta chains from one sample sequenced in a study of blood T cells in healthy people across ages. The authors ran a second PCR of roughly 6 to 12 cycles using a sample-barcoded 5' primer and a J-beta primer mix. Via MiXCR, TCRdb re-called the 5' RACE reads, giving one row per CDR3 protein. The table records about 730,000 distinct CDR3 sequences, more than 40% of them present only once. Sequenced: blood. The receptors shown here come from a woman aged 60 to 75 in good health.

The chain has TRBV6-6 and TRBJ2-6; D uncertain. V lost 5 bases and J lost 8, with 4 bases in between. The germline V gene encodes CDR1 MNHNY and CDR2 SVGAGI (reference sequence). The CDR3 sequence is 11 residues long. The CDR3 protein is CASSGSNVLTF. The CDR3 region has the DNA TGTGCCAGCAGTGGCTCCAACGTCCTGACTTTC.

In its sample, this clonotype was seen a few times. This chain connects TRBV20-1 to TRBJ2-3; D unclear. Trimming took 2 bases from V and 6 from J, leaving 12 bases between them. Germline V gene lookup returns CDR1 DFQATT and CDR2 SNEGSKA (reference sequence). This CDR3 spans 13 amino acids. Here the CDR3 DNA reads TGCAGTGCTAGACTTGGTGCGGAGGATACGCAGTATTTT. Protein product: CSARLGAEDTQYF.

This clonotype was detected ten times or more. V and J are TRBV5-1 and TRBJ2-7; unclear D gene. The CDR3 is made up of 14 amino acids. Germline values: CDR1 SGHRS, CDR2 YFSETQ. Trimming removed 4 bases from V and 6 bases from J, with 17 bases in between. CDR3 coding DNA: TGCGCCAGCAGCAACCAACCTCCGACGGGCGAGCAGTACTTC. Translated: CASSNQPPTGEQYF.

The genes are TRBV30 and TRBJ1-1; no firm D call. Germline CDR1 GTSNPN, CDR2 SVGIG (reference sequence). CDR3 length: 9 residues. Trimming shortened V by 4 bases and J by 10 bases, and 7 bases separated the two germline ends. The CDR3 DNA sequence: TGTGCCTGGACCCCTGGAGCTTTCTTT. This codes for CAWTPGAFF.

Only a few counts were recorded for this clonotype. The chain carries TRBV3-1 and TRBJ2-7; the match to TRBD2 covers 13 bases. The V and J ends lost 3 bases and 1 base, in that order; junction bases with no gene match: 3. The CDR3 has 16 residues. Germline V CDR1 and CDR2: LGHDT, YNNKEL (reference sequence). CDR3 region: CASSHGLAGASYEQYF. In nucleotides, the CDR3 is TGTGCCAGCAGCCACGGACTAGCGGGAGCATCCTACGAGCAGTACTTC.

The genes are TRBV7-9 and TRBJ2-3; TRBD2 matches 7 bases. V dropped 5 bases and J dropped 2; count of bases not matched to a gene: 7. Germline CDR1 and CDR2: SEHNR and FQNEAQ (reference sequence). There are 15 residues in the CDR3. CDR3 nucleotides: TGTGCCAGCAGCCAACTAGCGCCTAACACAGATACGCAGTATTTT. Its protein product is CASSQLAPNTDTQYF. The full variable domain, completed using reference TRBV7-9 and TRBJ2-3, is DTGVSQNPRHKITKRGQNVTFRCDPISEHNRLYWYRQTLGQGPEFLTYFQNEAQLEKSRLLSDRFSAERPKGSFSTLEIQRTEQGDSAMYLCASSQLAPNTDTQYFGPGTRLTVL.

The V gene is TRBV20-1, the J gene TRBJ2-2, with D possibly TRBD2 on 5 matching bases. Germline V gene lookup returns CDR1 DFQATT and CDR2 SNEGSKA (reference sequence). The CDR3 runs to 13 residues. V lost 4 bases and J lost 4, with 10 bases in between. This CDR3 reads CSATRVSTGELFF. The CDR3 DNA reads TGCAGTGCTACGAGGGTTAGCACCGGGGAGCTGTTTTTT.

The table lists this clonotype with a few counts. J is TRBJ2-7 and V is TRBV12-3 or TRBV12-4; D uncertain. This CDR3 region has 14 residues. V lost 6 bases and J lost 0, with 12 bases in between. The CDR3 is CASSHPSTSYEQYF. The DNA for the CDR3 is TGTGCCAGCAGCCATCCCAGCACCTCCTACGAGCAGTACTTC.

This clonotype was counted a few times. This chain connects TRBV6-2 or TRBV6-3 to TRBJ2-5; 10 nucleotides match TRBD1. The V segment lost 4 bases and the J segment 2 bases; nucleotides outside the gene matches: 7. CDR1 and CDR2 (germline): MNHEY, SVGEGT. There are 16 residues in the CDR3. The CDR3: CASSSGQGVIQETQYF. The CDR3 DNA reads as TGTGCCAGCAGTTCTGGACAGGGGGTTATACAAGAGACCCAGTACTTC.

This chain joins TRBV4-2 and TRBJ1-4, with 8 nucleotides matching TRBD1. CDR3 length: 19 amino acids. J lost 2 bases, V lost 3 bases, and 14 bases had no gene match. Germline CDR1 is LGHNA and CDR2 is YNFKEQ. CDR3 loop: CASSQGRQGQRLTNEKLFF. For the CDR3, the DNA is TGTGCCAGCAGCCAGGGCAGACAGGGGCAACGACTGACTAATGAAAAACTGTTTTTT.

V usage is TRBV15 and J usage is TRBJ1-4; D is uncertain. The germline gives CDR1 LNHNV, CDR2 YYDKDF (reference sequence). V dropped 1 base and J dropped 1 base, with 7 bases sitting between them. This CDR3 has 15 amino acids. The chain's CDR3 is CATSRGALTNEKLFF. In DNA, the CDR3 is TGTGCCACCAGCAGAGGCGCGTTAACTAATGAAAAACTGTTTTTT.

This clonotype was observed a handful of times. V gene TRBV6-4 combines with J gene TRBJ1-5; no definite D call. CDR1 and CDR2 from the germline V gene are MRHNA and SNTAGT. The CDR3 extends over 14 amino acids. The germline V and J ends were trimmed by 0 bases and 4 bases, with 7 bases remaining between them. CDR3 protein: CASSDSPGNQPQHF. The CDR3 nucleotides are TGTGCCAGCAGTGACTCCCCGGGAAATCAGCCCCAGCATTTT.

This clonotype was counted between two and nine times. This chain links TRBV7-8 with TRBJ1-2; 7 bases match TRBD1. Germline V lookup: CDR1 SGHVS, CDR2 FQNEAQ. The V gene end was trimmed by 4 bases and the J gene end by 2 bases; junction bases not matched to a gene: 4. The CDR3 runs 14 residues. Here the CDR3 reads CASSYPTGNYGYTF. CDR3 coding DNA: TGTGCCAGCAGCTACCCGACAGGGAACTATGGCTACACCTTC.

This clonotype showed up just a few times. The chain links TRBV5-1 to TRBJ1-4, with D perhaps TRBD1 (5 bases). The V end lost 3 bases, the J end lost 1 base, and 7 bases lay between the germline ends. The CDR3 sequence is 14 residues long. Germline assignment: CDR1 SGHRS and CDR2 YFSETQ. The CDR3 sequence: CASSYTGTNEKLFF. As DNA, the CDR3 is TGCGCCAGCAGCTATACAGGAACTAATGAAAAACTGTTTTTT.

The chain links TRBV11-3 to TRBJ2-1; the match to TRBD1 covers 7 bases. V lost 7 bases to trimming and J lost 9 bases; unmatched junction nucleotides: 6. The CDR3 loop spans 12 amino acids. Looked up from germline, CDR1 is SGHNT and CDR2 is YENEEA. In DNA form, the CDR3 reads TGTGCCAGCAACACCGACAGGGCTGAGCAGTTCTTC. It is translated as CASNTDRAEQFF.

This clonotype was counted only a few times. Here the CDR3 reads CSATLSGWQFF. CDR3 in DNA: TGCAGTGCTACCCTCAGTGGGTGGCAGTTCTTC. The genes are TRBV20-1 and TRBJ2-1; D is uncertain. Deletions cut 4 bases from V and 12 bases from J, with 13 bases between. This CDR3 comprises 11 residues. Germline V lookup: CDR1 DFQATT, CDR2 SNEGSKA (reference sequence).

Concerning this clonotype: It may be a read error: a sequence one base away is much more abundant. V usage is TRBV12-3 or TRBV12-4 and J usage is TRBJ2-4; D possibly corresponds to TRBD1 (6 bases). The V gene lost 4 bases and the J gene lost 13 bases, with 26 bases spanning the gap. This CDR3 spans 16 amino acids. The CDR3 loop reads CASSSTTGSSYNEQYF. CDR3 coding DNA: TGTGCCAGCAGTTCGACGACAGGCAGCTCCTACAATGAGCAGTACTTC.

V is TRBV5-8 and J is TRBJ2-4; no definite D call. The J call is in doubt because the DNA end fits TRBJ2-7 better. This CDR3 has 12 amino acids. Germline-derived CDR1 and CDR2 are SGHTS and YDEGEE. CDR3 DNA sequence: TGTGCCAGCAGCCGGACCCCCCTCGAGCAGTACTTC. It specifies CASSRTPLEQYF.

In this sample, this clonotype turned up many times. The J gene is TRBJ2-4, the V gene TRBV29-1, with 11 bases fitting TRBD1. Germline V gene lookup returns CDR1 SQVTM and CDR2 ANQGSEA. This CDR3 contains 15 residues. The trim removed 6 bases at V and 6 bases at J, leaving 10 bases unmatched. CDR3 DNA sequence: TGCAGCGTGCCAGGGACAGGGGGATCCGGAAACATTCAGTACTTC. Residues: CSVPGTGGSGNIQYF.

This clonotype turned up a few times. The chain uses TRBV24-1 and TRBJ2-7; 7 nucleotides align to TRBD2. The CDR3 runs to 14 residues. Trimming cost V 3 bases and J 2 bases; bases outside gene matches: 3. Germline lookup yields CDR1 KGHDR and CDR2 SFDVKD. This CDR3 is CATSDAGAPYEQYF. The CDR3 region has the DNA TGTGCCACCAGTGATGCGGGAGCTCCCTACGAGCAGTACTTC.

The rearrangement links TRBV5-1 to TRBJ2-1, with TRBD1 matching 7 bases. The tail of the sequence fits TRBJ2-7 better, so the J call may be wrong. The germline gives CDR1 SGHRS, CDR2 YFSETQ. The CDR3 spans 14 residues. CDR3 DNA: TGCGCCAGCAGCCCAGGACAGGAGAACAATGAGCAGTACTTC. It translates to CASSPGQENNEQYF.

As for this clonotype: One junction end disagrees with the germline gene, perhaps due to a read error. V and J are TRBV11-1 and TRBJ2-5; D may correspond to TRBD1 or TRBD2 (5 bases each). The closer fit of TRBJ2-7 to the DNA end suggests the J call may be wrong. CDR1 is SGHAT and CDR2 is FQDESV in the germline V gene (reference sequence). The CDR3 runs to 14 residues. The CDR3 region has the DNA TGTACCAGCAGCTCCGACGGGGCACGCCACGAGCAGTACTTC. Residues: CTSSSDGARHEQYF.

This clonotype came up many times. The chain has TRBV6-2 or TRBV6-3 and TRBJ2-1, with 10 bases aligning to TRBD2. The CDR3 extends over 15 amino acids. The V gene end was trimmed by 6 bases and the J gene end by 8 bases; junction bases not matched to a gene: 10. Germline-derived CDR1 and CDR2 are MNHEY and SVGEGT. CDR3 sequence (DNA): TGTGCCAGCAGACTCGTACTAGCGGGGTATTATGAGCAGTTCTTC. Its translation: CASRLVLAGYYEQFF.

CDR3 sequence: CASGWTGNSYEQFF. The CDR3 coding sequence is TGCGCCAGCGGGTGGACAGGAAACTCCTACGAGCAGTTCTTC. The genes are TRBV5-1 and TRBJ2-1; 7 bases align to TRBD1. The CDR3 consists of 14 residues. The germline gives CDR1 SGHRS, CDR2 YFSETQ. The junction had 14 bases not matched to a gene; V was cut back by 7 bases and J by 10 bases.

This clonotype was observed a few times. J is TRBJ2-3 and V is TRBV6-6, with 10 bases lining up with TRBD2. Germline CDR1 MNHNY, CDR2 SVGAGI (reference sequence). This CDR3 comprises 15 residues. V shed 5 bases, J shed 2 bases, and the junction held 4 bases outside the gene matches. The CDR3: CASSHSGRNTDTQYF. CDR3 nucleotide sequence: TGTGCCAGCAGTCATAGCGGGAGGAACACAGATACGCAGTATTTT.

This clonotype was seen only a few times. This chain's CDR3 is CASSPSGQGAGGNIQYF. The CDR3 bases are TGTGCCAGCTCACCATCGGGACAGGGGGCTGGGGGAAACATTCAGTACTTC. The chain is built from TRBV18 and TRBJ2-4, with 12 bases fitting TRBD1. V shed 2 bases, J shed 6 bases, and the junction held 8 bases outside the gene matches. Germline V lookup: CDR1 KGHSH, CDR2 LQKENI. The CDR3 totals 17 residues.